The clone carrying this TCR beta chain was seen many times. Its antigen is undetermined. Arm-PCR with iRepertoire HTBI primers amplified the CDR3 regions for these TCR beta libraries. One entry per CDR3 protein results from TCRdb running MiXCR on the multiplex PCR reads. Of 350,000 to 500,000 distinct CDR3 sequences listed, over 15% are singletons. This sample is part of a study of regulatory T cells in long-lasting Graves disease. Looked up from germline, CDR1 is WSHSY and CDR2 is SAAADI. The CDR3 spans 14 residues. Trimming cost V 2 bases and J 3 bases; bases outside gene matches: 3. Study outcomes and limitations: Patients with persistent Graves' had lower TCR diversity than newly diagnosed patients.

The sample's time point: newly diagnosed GD, antithyroid drugs for less than 3 months. TCR sequences were obtained from RNA taken from PBMCs. The same data also went into a second study, on T cells in Graves' hyperthyroidism and ophthalmopathy.

The material was peripheral blood mononuclear cells (PBMCs), obtained at new diagnosis, from a patient treated with antithyroid drugs. This chain uses TRBV10-2 with TRBJ2-7; TRBD2 matches 8 bases. The origin of this receptor is a woman aged 18-29 years with Graves disease. In DNA form, the CDR3 reads TGCGCCAGCAGTGAGGGACTAGCCGGCTACGAGCAGTACTTC. This encodes CASSEGLAGYEQYF.